Shown below are 6 T cell receptor beta chains from a single sample sequenced in a study of blood T cell repertoires in COVID-19. TCRdb keeps only in-frame clones here, not all; method: immunoSEQ multiplex PCR. Here the sample spans tens of thousands of clones, roughly 84% being singletons. Sequenced material: peripheral blood. The receptors stem from a woman in her 70s with acute or convalescent COVID-19.

The rearrangement joins TRBV6-1 to TRBJ1-2, with TRBD1 identical over 8 bases. Losses at the gene ends were 3 bases for V and 1 base for J; bases not matched to a gene: 7. This CDR3 has 16 amino acids. CDR1 is MNHNS and CDR2 is SASEGT in the germline V gene. The CDR3 is CASSELGQGDNYGYTF. Written as DNA, the CDR3 is TGTGCCAGCAGTGAGTTAGGACAGGGAGATAACTATGGCTACACCTTC.

The V gene is TRBV6-2 or TRBV6-3, the J gene TRBJ1-4, with TRBD1 matching 7 bases. The CDR3 spans 15 residues. The germline gives CDR1 MNHEY, CDR2 SVGEGT. Trimming removed 0 bases from V and 6 bases from J; junction bases left unmatched: 4. CDR3 nucleotide sequence: TGTGCCAGCAGTTACTCAGGGGGCGCCGATGAAAAACTGTTTTTT. Translating gives CASSYSGGADEKLFF.

The V gene is TRBV24-1, the J gene TRBJ1-3; D is unresolved. Trimming shortened V by 8 bases and J by 1 base, and 17 bases separated the two germline ends. The germline CDR1 and CDR2 sequences are KGHDR and SFDVKD. The CDR3 is 16 residues long. The chain's CDR3 is CATKEAETVSGNTIYF. For the CDR3, the DNA is TGTGCCACCAAGGAGGCAGAAACCGTGTCTGGAAACACCATATATTTT.

The chain couples TRBV24-1 to TRBJ2-1; D gene unclear. Deletions cut 1 base from V and 0 bases from J, with 12 bases between. CDR1 is KGHDR, CDR2 SFDVKD, per germline. The CDR3 is 17 amino acids. CDR3 protein: CATSDFGLTSSYNEQFF. The CDR3 DNA sequence: TGTGCCACCAGTGATTTTGGGTTGACAAGCTCCTACAATGAGCAGTTCTTC.

The DNA for the CDR3 is TGTGCCAGCAGTCCGTCCTGGGACAGTTACGAGCAGTACGTC. Translation: CASSPSWDSYEQYV. The V gene is TRBV27, the J gene TRBJ2-7, with TRBD1 matching over 7 bases. Looked up from germline, CDR1 is MNHEY and CDR2 is SMNVEV (reference sequence). There are 14 residues in the CDR3. Trimming at V came to 5 bases and at J to 4 bases, leaving 8 bases not matched to a gene.

The sample holds one count of this clone. The chain joins TRBV7-2 to TRBJ2-1, with TRBD1 identical over 10 bases. The J segment lost 6 bases and the V segment lost 6 bases, leaving 17 bases of the junction unmatched. The CDR3 loop spans 18 amino acids. The germline V gene encodes CDR1 SGHTA and CDR2 FQGNSA. In DNA form, the CDR3 reads TGTGCCAGCAGTTCGTCCCGCCGGGGACAGGGGTACGGCAATGAGCAGTTCTTC. Protein sequence: CASSSSRRGQGYGNEQFF.